The 27 T cell receptor beta chains listed next were all sequenced from one sample in a study of blood T cell repertoires in COVID-19. Assay: immunoSEQ multiplex PCR; the TCRdb copy retains only in-frame clones and omits some. Of more than 60,000 clones listed, more than 75% are singletons. The sequenced sample consisted of peripheral blood. These receptors originate from a woman older than 75 with active or convalescent COVID-19.

The rearrangement joins TRBV6-5 to TRBJ2-7; 8 nucleotides align to TRBD1. The CDR3 length is 15 residues. Germline-derived CDR1 and CDR2 are MNHEY and SVGAGI. V shed 6 bases, J shed 3 bases, and the junction held 10 bases outside the gene matches. Here the CDR3 reads CASRIFRDRLYEQYF. CDR3 sequence (DNA): TGTGCCAGCAGGATCTTCCGGGACAGGCTCTACGAGCAGTACTTC.

The chain combines TRBV7-6 with TRBJ2-7, with 9 bases that match TRBD1. CDR1 and CDR2 (germline): SGHVS, FNYEAQ. CDR3 length: 15 residues. V was pared by 4 bases and J by 4 bases, with 8 bases of the junction left unmatched. The CDR3 DNA is TGTGCCAGCAGCTCGGGACAGGGTTTGTCGTACGAGCAGTACTTC. Amino acid sequence: CASSSGQGLSYEQYF. Combining the CDR3 with reference TRBV7-6 and TRBJ2-7 gives the whole variable domain GAGVSQSPRYKVTKRGQDVALRCDPISGHVSLYWYRQALGQGPEFLTYFNYEAQQDKSGLPNDRFSAERPEGSISTLTIQRTEQRDSAMYRCASSSGQGLSYEQYFGPGTRLTVT.

V usage is TRBV28 and J usage is TRBJ1-2; D not resolved. V was trimmed by 6 bases and J by 4 bases, leaving 12 bases between them. Germline CDR1 is MDHEN and CDR2 is SYDVKM. CDR3 size: 13 residues. CDR3 protein: CASRVPGIYGYTF. The CDR3 DNA follows: TGTGCCAGCAGGGTCCCGGGGATCTATGGCTACACCTTC.

The genes are TRBV5-4 and TRBJ1-3; tentative D call: TRBD1 (6 bases). This CDR3 region has 17 residues. V was trimmed by 2 bases and J by 1 base, leaving 16 bases between them. Germline-derived CDR1 and CDR2 are SGHNT and YYREEE (reference sequence). The CDR3 DNA sequence: TGTGCCAGCAGCTTTGCTTTAGACAGGTGGTCTGGAAACACCATATATTTT. The encoded protein is CASSFALDRWSGNTIYF.

The chain combines TRBV19 with TRBJ1-1; D not resolved. With 4 bases removed from V and 3 bases from J, the gap between germline ends came to 9 bases. The CDR3 has 13 residues. Germline CDR1 LNHDA, CDR2 SQIVND (reference sequence). The CDR3 loop is CASSSQSYTEAFF. For the CDR3, the DNA is TGTGCCAGTAGTAGCCAGTCTTACACTGAAGCTTTCTTT.

V and J are TRBV20-1 and TRBJ1-5, with D unresolved. The germline V and J ends were trimmed by 3 bases and 5 bases, with 20 bases remaining between them. The germline V gene encodes CDR1 DFQATT and CDR2 SNEGSKA (reference sequence). This CDR3 is built from 16 residues. CDR3 sequence (DNA): TGCAGTGCTAGTCACCAATTAGTACGGACTTATCAGCCCCAGCATTTT. This codes for CSASHQLVRTYQPQHF.

This rearrangement joins TRBV10-3 to TRBJ2-1; a weak D match, TRBD1 (5 bases). The CDR3 totals 14 residues. V lost 2 bases and J lost 1, with 6 bases in between. Germline loops: CDR1 ENHRY, CDR2 SYGVKD. Here the CDR3 DNA reads TGTGCCATCAGTGAGGGGGCGTCCTACAATGAGCAGTTCTTC. Translated: CAISEGASYNEQFF.

V and J are TRBV27 and TRBJ1-1; D remains ambiguous. V was shortened by 4 bases and J by 0 bases, with 15 bases between the two germline ends. This CDR3 is built from 16 residues. Germline V lookup: CDR1 MNHEY, CDR2 SMNVEV (reference sequence). The DNA of the CDR3 is TGTGCCAGCAGTTCGGCAGGAAAACCTTTGAACACTGAAGCTTTCTTT. This gives the protein CASSSAGKPLNTEAFF.

This sequence joins TRBV7-2 and TRBJ2-7, with 9 bases fitting TRBD2. The CDR3 sequence is 14 residues long. The germline V gene encodes CDR1 SGHTA and CDR2 FQGNSA. Unmatched junction bases numbered 1, after V lost 1 base and J lost 3 bases. The CDR3 bases are TGTGCCAGCAGCTTAGTACTAGCGGGCTACGAGCAGTACTTC. This codes for CASSLVLAGYEQYF. The full variable domain, rest sourced from reference TRBV7-2 and TRBJ2-7, is GAGVSQSPSNKVTEKGKDVELRCDPISGHTALYWYRQSLGQGLEFLIYFQGNSAPDKSGLPSDRFSAERTGGSVSTLTIQRTQQEDSAVYLCASSLVLAGYEQYFGPGTRLTVT.

V is TRBV4-3 and J is TRBJ2-7; 9 positions match TRBD1. This CDR3 is 15 amino acids long. CDR1 is LGHNA and CDR2 is YSLEER in the germline V gene. V lost 3 bases, J lost 0 bases, and 3 bases stayed unmatched. The CDR3 DNA sequence: TGCGCCAGCAGCCAGGGGACAGGGAGCTCCTACGAGCAGTACTTC. Its translation is CASSQGTGSSYEQYF.

Here the CDR3 DNA reads TGTGCCAGCAGCCAAAGGGCGCTGGGGGCAAACTATGGCTACACCTTC. Translating it yields CASSQRALGANYGYTF. This chain connects TRBV14 to TRBJ1-2, with D possibly TRBD1 on 6 matching bases. The germline gives CDR1 SGHDN, CDR2 FVKESK. The CDR3 is 16 amino acids. V was pared by 2 bases and J by 2 bases, with 15 bases between.

This rearrangement joins TRBV7-2 to TRBJ1-5; 12 nucleotides match TRBD1. This CDR3 is 17 amino acids long. In germline, CDR1 is SGHTA, CDR2 FQGNSA. Losses at the gene ends were 1 base for V and 3 bases for J; bases not matched to a gene: 4. CDR3 coding DNA: TGTGCCAGCAGCTTAGAGGGGGACAGGGGGCCCAATCAGCCCCAGCATTTT. It codes for CASSLEGDRGPNQPQHF.

The chain links TRBV11-1 to TRBJ1-3; TRBD1 might be the D (6 bases). V lost 2 bases, J lost 1 base, and 9 bases lay in between. CDR3 length: 15 residues. Germline CDR1 reads SGHAT; CDR2 reads FQDESV (reference sequence). CDR3 DNA sequence: TGTGCCAGCAGCTTATCGGGGACATCTGGAAACACCATATATTTT. Amino acids: CASSLSGTSGNTIYF.

V usage is TRBV4-2 and J usage is TRBJ2-3, with a tentative D call TRBD2 (6 bases). The CDR3 is 15 amino acids. CDR1 and CDR2 (germline): LGHNA, YNFKEQ. The germline V and J ends were trimmed by 0 bases and 1 base, with 8 bases remaining between them. Here the CDR3 DNA reads TGTGCCAGCAGCCAAGAGGAGGGCCGCACAGATACGCAGTATTTT. This sequence encodes CASSQEEGRTDTQYF.

This clone was picked up a small number of times. The chain uses TRBV5-3 and TRBJ1-6; D perhaps matches TRBD1 (6 bases). TRBV5-3 is an ORF; its function is uncertain. This CDR3 region has 17 residues. Trimming pared 3 bases from V and 0 bases from J, leaving 13 bases between. CDR3 region: CARSSGQPSSYNSPLHF. The CDR3 coding sequence is TGTGCCAGAAGCTCTGGACAGCCAAGCTCCTATAATTCACCCCTCCACTTT.

V and J are TRBV6-2 or TRBV6-3 and TRBJ2-2; 7 bases agree with TRBD2. CDR1 and CDR2 from the germline V gene are MNHEY and SVGEGT. The CDR3 covers 16 residues. V lost 2 bases and J lost 4; bases outside the gene matches: 7. The DNA of the CDR3 is TGTGCCAGCAGTTACCCCGGGGCTAGCGGCACCGGGGAGCTGTTTTTT. Translating gives CASSYPGASGTGELFF.

The chain uses TRBV24-1 and TRBJ2-6, with 8 nucleotides matching TRBD1. Trimming took 4 bases from V and 2 from J; bases not matched to a gene: 0. The CDR3 consists of 15 residues. Germline lookup yields CDR1 KGHDR and CDR2 SFDVKD. The CDR3 sequence: CATSEQGAGANVLTF. CDR3 DNA: TGTGCCACCAGTGAACAGGGGGCTGGGGCCAACGTCCTGACTTTC.

The genes are TRBV5-6 and TRBJ1-3; TRBD1 matches 7 bases. V dropped 2 bases and J dropped 0; count of bases not matched to a gene: 2. CDR1 and CDR2 from the germline V gene are SGHDT and YYEEEE. This CDR3 has 15 residues. In DNA, the CDR3 is TGTGCCAGCAGCTTACAGGGGACCTCTGGAAACACCATATATTTT. This sequence encodes CASSLQGTSGNTIYF.

The chain combines TRBV5-4 with TRBJ2-1, with 7 bases matching TRBD1. The germline gives CDR1 SGHNT, CDR2 YYREEE (reference sequence). V shed 0 bases, J shed 6 bases, and the junction held 0 bases outside the gene matches. The CDR3 spans 13 residues. The CDR3 DNA sequence: TGTGCCAGCAGCTTGGCAGGGGGCAATGAGCAGTTCTTC. Translated: CASSLAGGNEQFF.

The rearrangement uses TRBV3-1 (or the pseudogene TRBV3-2) and TRBJ2-6; perhaps TRBD1 as D (5 bases). V dropped 0 bases and J dropped 0 bases, with 18 bases sitting between them. Per germline, CDR1 LGHDT and CDR2 YNNKEL (reference sequence). The CDR3 sequence is 20 residues long. CDR3 protein: CASSQDLAGNNSSGANVLTF. The CDR3 DNA follows: TGTGCCAGCAGCCAAGATTTGGCAGGGAATAATAGCTCTGGGGCCAACGTCCTGACTTTC.

The chain combines TRBV11-2 with TRBJ2-3; 8 bases map to TRBD2. CDR1 is SGHAT, CDR2 FQNNGV, per germline. CDR3 length: 19 amino acids. J lost 2 bases, V lost 1 base, and 14 bases had no gene match. CDR3: CASSLVLSSAGGLTDTQYF. The CDR3 region has the DNA TGTGCCAGCAGCTTAGTCCTATCTTCGGCGGGGGGCCTCACAGATACGCAGTATTTT.

The J gene is TRBJ2-2, the V gene TRBV3-1 (or the pseudogene TRBV3-2), with 7 bases matching TRBD2. Germline CDR1 is LGHDT and CDR2 is YNNKEL (reference sequence). This CDR3 comprises 16 residues. V trimming: 3 bases; J trimming: 6 bases; junction bases outside the gene matches: 10. DNA for the CDR3: TGTGCCAGCAGCCATCAAACTAGCGTATGGGCCGGGGAGCTGTTTTTT. The encoded protein is CASSHQTSVWAGELFF.

The rearrangement joins TRBV5-6 to TRBJ2-5, with TRBD1 matching 9 bases. The germline gives CDR1 SGHDT, CDR2 YYEEEE. The V gene end was trimmed by 4 bases and the J gene end by 1 base; junction bases not matched to a gene: 17. There are 19 residues in the CDR3. The chain's CDR3 is CASSSDRDRAPNFQETQYF. Written as DNA, the CDR3 is TGTGCCAGCAGCAGCGACCGGGACAGGGCGCCGAACTTCCAAGAGACCCAGTACTTC.

J is TRBJ2-7 and V is TRBV6-5, with D possibly being TRBD2 (6 bases). The CDR3 is 12 residues long. The germline gives CDR1 MNHEY, CDR2 SVGAGI. Trimming stripped 0 bases from V and 12 bases from J, with 12 bases between. CDR3 residues: CASSYSGGAMYF. Here the CDR3 DNA reads TGTGCCAGCAGTTACTCGGGCGGGGCCATGTACTTC.

In DNA, the CDR3 is TGTGCCAGCAGTTTCCCTTTTAGGAAGACTCCCCCTTTGCACTATGGCTACACCTTC. It specifies CASSFPFRKTPPLHYGYTF. This chain uses TRBV28 with TRBJ1-2; D remains ambiguous. The length of the CDR3 is 19 residues. The V end lost 3 bases, the J end lost 3 bases, and 26 bases lay between the germline ends. CDR1 MDHEN and CDR2 SYDVKM come from the germline V gene.

A note on this clone: Only one base separates this from a far larger clonotype, so it likely reflects a read error. CDR3 coding DNA: TGTGCCAGCAGCTTGCTGGGGGGCACTGAAGCTTTCTTT. Translated: CASSLLGGTEAFF. This rearrangement joins TRBV5-6 to TRBJ1-1, with D possibly matching TRBD1 (5 bases). CDR1 is SGHDT and CDR2 is YYEEEE in the germline V gene. The CDR3 has 13 amino acids. Trimming took off 1 base at V and 4 bases at J, with 8 bases between the two ends. The whole variable domain, filled in from reference TRBV5-6 and TRBJ1-1, reads DAGVTQSPTHLIKTRGQQVTLRCSPKSGHDTVSWYQQALGQGPQFIFQYYEEEERQRGNFPDRFSGHQFPNYSSELNVNALLLGDSALYLCASSLLGGTEAFFGQGTRLTVV.

The CDR3 loop is CTSSCGQGATNEKLFF. CDR3 coding DNA: TGCACCAGCAGCTGCGGACAGGGCGCAACTAATGAAAAACTGTTTTTT. This rearrangement joins TRBV1 to TRBJ1-4; the DNA was not compared with TRBD1, the D call given in the table. TRBV1 is labeled a pseudogene. This CDR3 has 16 residues.